This T cell receptor beta chain stems from a study of identical twins. This CDR3 has 19 residues. The junction had 10 bases not matched to a gene; V was cut back by 0 bases and J by 4 bases. From germline, CDR1 is SGHRS and CDR2 YFSETQ. TCRdb called the 5' RACE reads again in MiXCR, with one record for every CDR3 protein. The table shows about 550,000 distinct CDR3 sequences, with more than 20% occurring only once. About this clonotype: Its antigen is not identified.

General study points: Excess low generation probability was seen in twin-shared out-of-frame alpha sequences. Invariant T cells like MAIT and iNKT could partly confound the zero-insertion analyses.

The same data also contributed to another study, on yellow fever vaccine responses in identical twins.

The receptor comes from a woman under 30 in good health. The sequenced sample consisted of CD4+ T cells sorted from blood. This rearrangement joins TRBV5-1 to TRBJ2-2, with 12 positions matching TRBD2. The CDR3: CASSLEGLAGKGSTGELFF. The CDR3 nucleotides read TGCGCCAGCAGCTTGGAAGGACTAGCGGGAAAGGGTAGCACCGGGGAGCTGTTTTTT.